The next 5 T cell receptor beta chains were all read from a single sample in a study of identical twins. TCRdb reanalysed the 5' RACE reads using MiXCR and keeps one entry per CDR3 protein. The data contain 540,000 or so distinct CDR3 sequences, approximately 20% of them singletons. The same specimen was also included in a second study, on yellow fever vaccine responses in identical twins.

Sequenced sample: CD4+ T cells sorted from blood. The receptor set was obtained from a woman aged 18-29 years in good health.

J is TRBJ2-1 and V is TRBV20-1, with unresolved D. V lost 0 bases to trimming and J lost 4 bases, with 10 bases between them. The CDR3 loop spans 14 amino acids. Germline lookup yields CDR1 DFQATT and CDR2 SNEGSKA (reference sequence). CDR3 sequence (DNA): TGCAGTGCTAGAGAACCGGACGATTACAATGAGCAGTTCTTC. Translating gives CSAREPDDYNEQFF.

This clonotype was counted only a few times. The gene calls are TRBV12-3 or TRBV12-4 and TRBJ2-1, with D perhaps matching TRBD2 (6 bases). The CDR3 is made up of 14 amino acids. V lost 6 bases, J lost 8 bases, and 17 bases lay in between. Written as DNA, the CDR3 is TGTGCCAGCAGCCCAGGACCCCCGGGAGATGAGCAGTTCTTC. This sequence encodes CASSPGPPGDEQFF.

The chain carries TRBV12-3 or TRBV12-4 and TRBJ2-1; 11 nucleotides match TRBD2. The V segment lost 8 bases and the J segment 7 bases; nucleotides outside the gene matches: 7. The CDR3 spans 14 residues. This CDR3 reads CASSGTSGGNEQFF. The CDR3, as DNA: TGTGCCAGCTCCGGGACTAGCGGAGGGAATGAGCAGTTCTTC.

The table lists this clonotype with a few counts. The chain is built from TRBV4-1 and TRBJ1-5; maybe TRBD1 (5 bases). The CDR3 runs to 16 residues. V was cut by 1 base and J by 5 bases, with 15 bases left in between. Germline V lookup: CDR1 MGHRA, CDR2 YSYEKL. The CDR3: CASSQGPHRFHQPQHF. CDR3 in DNA: TGCGCCAGCAGCCAAGGACCCCACAGGTTCCATCAGCCCCAGCATTTT.

This clonotype has more than one count but fewer than ten. The chain employs TRBV15 and TRBJ2-7, with D unclear. The CDR3 is 13 amino acids. V was cut by 0 bases and J by 3 bases, with 6 bases left in between. Germline V gives CDR1 LNHNV, CDR2 YYDKDF (reference sequence). CDR3 residues: CATSRDVGYEQYF. CDR3 DNA: TGTGCCACCAGCAGAGATGTGGGCTACGAGCAGTACTTC.